Below, one T cell receptor beta chain is given with its context. Its antigen is still unknown. CDR3 length: 15 amino acids. Germline-derived CDR1 and CDR2 are SGDLS and YYNGEE. Trimming stripped 0 bases from V and 0 bases from J, with 9 bases between. This entry belongs to a study of T-cell memory formation after mild COVID-19. Across the study: Among the donors, TCR clusters were largely specific to each donor.

Study outcomes and limitations: Day 15 to 85 contracting clones showed balanced CD4/CD8; day 15 to 37 expanders favored CD4+.

Each CDR3 protein gets one entry after TCRdb re-called the 5' RACE reads with MiXCR. Among around 370,000 distinct CDR3 sequences, roughly 21% were seen once, and the ten largest hold about an eighth. The J gene is TRBJ1-1, the V gene TRBV9; D unresolved. Source material: PBMCs or a T cell subset sorted from them (not recorded which). The receptor was derived from an adult woman who had mild COVID-19 (a few samples of this study predate the infection). Cell type and time point are not known. CDR3 protein: CASSVGGSMNTEAFF. The DNA for the CDR3 is TGTGCCAGCAGCGTAGGCGGCAGTATGAACACTGAAGCTTTCTTT.